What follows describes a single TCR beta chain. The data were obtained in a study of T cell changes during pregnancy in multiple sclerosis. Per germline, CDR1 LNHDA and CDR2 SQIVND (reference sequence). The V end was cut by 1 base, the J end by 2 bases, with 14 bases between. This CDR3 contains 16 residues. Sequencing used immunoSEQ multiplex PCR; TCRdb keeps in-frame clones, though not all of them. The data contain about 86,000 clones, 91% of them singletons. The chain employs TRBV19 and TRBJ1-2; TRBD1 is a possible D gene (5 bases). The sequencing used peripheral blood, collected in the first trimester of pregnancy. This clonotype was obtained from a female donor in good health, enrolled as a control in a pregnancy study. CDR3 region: CASSIGAGTANYGYTF. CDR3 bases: TGTGCCAGTAGTATAGGAGCGGGGACGGCAAACTATGGCTACACCTTC. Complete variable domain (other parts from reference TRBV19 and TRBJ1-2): DGGITQSPKYLFRKEGQNVTLSCEQNLNHDAMYWYRQDPGQGLRLIYYSQIVNDFQKGDIAEGYSVSREKKESFPLTVTSAQKNPTAFYLCASSIGAGTANYGYTFGSGTRLTVV.